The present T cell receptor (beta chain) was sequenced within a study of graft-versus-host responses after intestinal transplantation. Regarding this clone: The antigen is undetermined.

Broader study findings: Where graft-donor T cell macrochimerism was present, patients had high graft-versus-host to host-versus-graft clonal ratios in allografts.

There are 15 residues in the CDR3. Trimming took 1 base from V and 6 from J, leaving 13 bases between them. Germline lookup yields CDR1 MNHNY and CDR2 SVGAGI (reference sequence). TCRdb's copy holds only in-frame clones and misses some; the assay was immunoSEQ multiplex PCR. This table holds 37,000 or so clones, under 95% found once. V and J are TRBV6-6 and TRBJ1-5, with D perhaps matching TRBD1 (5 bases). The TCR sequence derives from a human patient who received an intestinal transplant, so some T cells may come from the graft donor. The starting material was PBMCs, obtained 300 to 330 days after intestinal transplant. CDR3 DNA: TGTGCCAGCAGTTACTTTCAGGGTCCGGGTCAGCCCCAGCATTTT. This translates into CASSYFQGPGQPQHF.